The rows below give T cell receptor beta chains drawn from one sample of a study of Ad26.COV2.S vaccination and SARS-CoV-2 variants. The method was immunoSEQ multiplex PCR; TCRdb's version includes in-frame clones alone and lacks a portion of them. The sample holds more than 40,000 clones, approximately 80% seen once. This specimen was peripheral blood, taken after recovery from COVID-19. The receptor set was obtained from a human donor who had recovered from COVID-19. Both conserved end residues are part of each CDR3. The D gene is left open where the match is weak. Clone size is given for some rows only: seen once, a few or many times, or a class if the clone is expanded.

abundance,d_gene,j_gene,v_gene,CDR3aa,CDR3nt
.,.,TRBJ1-2,TRBV5-1,CASSGRTVQGAYTF,TGCGCCAGCAGCGGACGGACAGTCCAAGGGGCCTACACCTTC
once,.,TRBJ2-3,TRBV24-1,CATSDFAGFDTDTQYF,TGTGCCACCAGTGATTTTGCAGGGTTCGACACAGATACGCAGTATTTT
few,.,TRBJ2-4,TRBV6-6,CASSYSKAKNIQYF,TGTGCCAGCAGTTACTCGAAGGCGAAAAACATTCAGTACTTC
.,.,TRBJ2-5,TRBV6-5,CASSYRGIETQYF,TGTGCCAGCAGTTACCGGGGGATTGAGACCCAGTACTTC
.,.,TRBJ1-6,TRBV27,CASSLKSFFYNSPLHF,TGTGCCAGCAGTTTAAAGAGTTTCTTCTATAATTCACCCCTCCACTTT
.,.,TRBJ1-1,TRBV30,CAWQGAANTEAFF,TGTGCCTGGCAGGGTGCGGCGAACACTGAAGCTTTCTTT
few,.,TRBJ1-1,TRBV7-2,CASSLGRYTEAFF,TGTGCCAGCAGCTTGGGCCGGTACACTGAAGCTTTCTTT
once,TRBD1,TRBJ2-3,TRBV5-1,CASSSGQGTDTQYF,TGCGCCAGCAGCTCGGGACAGGGGACAGATACGCAGTATTTT
.,TRBD1,TRBJ2-5,TRBV9,CASSVGTGGMETQYF,TGTGCCAGCAGCGTGGGGACAGGGGGGATGGAGACCCAGTACTTC
.,TRBD1,TRBJ1-2,TRBV25-1,CASRPTGANYGYTF,TGTGCCAGCAGGCCGACAGGGGCCAACTATGGCTACACCTTC